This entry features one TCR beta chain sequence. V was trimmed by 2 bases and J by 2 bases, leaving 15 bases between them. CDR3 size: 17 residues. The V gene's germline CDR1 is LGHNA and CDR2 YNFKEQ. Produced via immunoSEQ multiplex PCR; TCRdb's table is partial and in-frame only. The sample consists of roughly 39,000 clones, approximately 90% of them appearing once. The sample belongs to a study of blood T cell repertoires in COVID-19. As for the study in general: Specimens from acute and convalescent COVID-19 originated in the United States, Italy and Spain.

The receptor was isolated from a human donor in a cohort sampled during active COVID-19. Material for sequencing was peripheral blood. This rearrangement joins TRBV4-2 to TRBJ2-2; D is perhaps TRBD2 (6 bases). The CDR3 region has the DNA TGTGCCAGCAGCCAATCGACTGGGGGGATTAACACCGGGGAGCTGTTTTTT. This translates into CASSQSTGGINTGELFF.